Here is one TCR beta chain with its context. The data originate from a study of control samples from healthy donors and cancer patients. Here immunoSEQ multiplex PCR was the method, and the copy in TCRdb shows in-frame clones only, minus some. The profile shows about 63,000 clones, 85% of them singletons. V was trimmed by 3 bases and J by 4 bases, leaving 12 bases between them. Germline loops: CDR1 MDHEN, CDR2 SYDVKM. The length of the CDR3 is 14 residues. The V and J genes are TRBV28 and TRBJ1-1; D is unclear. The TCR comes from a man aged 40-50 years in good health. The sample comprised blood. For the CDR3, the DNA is TGTGCCAGCAGTTTGATAGCTCCATTCACTGAAGCTTTCTTT. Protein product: CASSLIAPFTEAFF. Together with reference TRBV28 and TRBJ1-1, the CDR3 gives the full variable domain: DVKVTQSSRYLVKRTGEKVFLECVQDMDHENMFWYRQDPGLGLRLIYFSYDVKMKEKGDIPEGYSVSREKKERFSLILESASTNQTSMYLCASSLIAPFTEAFFGQGTRLTVV.